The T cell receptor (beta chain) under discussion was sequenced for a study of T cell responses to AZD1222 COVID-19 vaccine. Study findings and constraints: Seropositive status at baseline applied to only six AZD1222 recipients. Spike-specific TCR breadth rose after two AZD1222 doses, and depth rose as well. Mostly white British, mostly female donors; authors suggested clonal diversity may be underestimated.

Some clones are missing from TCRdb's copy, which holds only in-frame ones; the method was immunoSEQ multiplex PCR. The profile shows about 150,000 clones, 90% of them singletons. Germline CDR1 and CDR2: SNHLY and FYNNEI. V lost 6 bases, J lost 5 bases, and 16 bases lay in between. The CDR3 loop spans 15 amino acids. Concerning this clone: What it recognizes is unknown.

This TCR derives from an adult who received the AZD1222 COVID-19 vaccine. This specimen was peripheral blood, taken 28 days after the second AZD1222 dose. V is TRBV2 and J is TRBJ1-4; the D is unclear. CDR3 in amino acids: CASSYTTEGNEKLFF. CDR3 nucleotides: TGTGCCAGCAGCTACACCACAGAAGGAAATGAAAAACTGTTTTTT.